This T cell receptor (beta chain) comes out of a study of blood T cells in healthy people across ages. As concerns this clonotype: Its target is unknown.

Study-wide results and caveats: It was the long-lived donors that had more naive CD4+ cells and higher diversity than aged donors.

Trimming cost V 0 bases and J 5 bases, with 14 bases left between them. Germline values: CDR1 SNHLY, CDR2 FYNNEI. The CDR3 consists of 15 residues. Primed by a sample-barcoded 5' primer and a J-beta primer mix, a second PCR proceeded for 7 to 11 cycles. TCRdb used MiXCR to reprocess the 5' RACE reads, holding one entry per CDR3 protein. The table lists about 680,000 distinct CDR3 sequences, 49% of them singletons. This sequence was found in an older woman in good health. This chain joins TRBV2 and TRBJ2-7; D is perhaps TRBD1 (5 bases). What was sequenced was blood. The chain's CDR3 is CASSEATPGNNEQYF. In DNA form, the CDR3 reads TGTGCCAGCAGTGAAGCAACCCCAGGGAACAACGAGCAGTACTTC. Looking up the rest from reference TRBV2 and TRBJ2-7 gives the full variable domain: EPEVTQTPSHQVTQMGQEVILRCVPISNHLYFYWYRQILGQKVEFLVSFYNNEISEKSEIFDDQFSVERPDGSNFTLKIRSTKLEDSAMYFCASSEATPGNNEQYFGPGTRLTVT.